Reported below is one T cell receptor beta chain. No antigen is known for it. Random hexamers were used to reverse transcribe an amount of roughly 0.45 to 1 ug RNA. TCRdb reprocessed the immunoSEQ multiplex PCR reads via MiXCR and lists one record per CDR3 protein. This repertoire shows some 120,000 distinct CDR3 sequences, 90% to 95% found once; its top ten account for 0.24%. The data are from a study of CD8 T cells in Susac syndrome. Study-wide results and caveats: The number of individuals included in the study's TCR sequencing and HLA analysis was acknowledged as relatively small.

TCR beta was sequenced from blood CD8+ and CD4+ T cells. TEMRA cells were FACS-enriched, with CD8+ and CD4+ T cells isolated negatively. The receptor comes from a human donor with multiple sclerosis. Sequencing input: CD8+ T cells from PBMCs.

CDR3 DNA sequence: TGTGCCAGCAGCGTTTTGGGTCAGCCCCAGCATTTT. It translates to CASSVLGQPQHF. The chain combines TRBV6-2 or TRBV6-3 with TRBJ1-5, with unresolved D. Trimming removed 6 bases from V and 6 bases from J, with 9 bases in between. The CDR3 is 12 amino acids. Germline V gene lookup returns CDR1 MNHEY and CDR2 SVGEGT.